The sequence of this T cell receptor (beta chain) was determined in a study of blood T cell repertoires in COVID-19. Study in general: Acute-phase and convalescent COVID-19 samples originated in the United States, Italy and Spain.

This clone is medium-sized (0.01 to 0.1%) in the sample. Original analysis: Using reference gene primer amplification, nucleated cell counts were estimated. Measured with immunoSEQ multiplex PCR; TCRdb has only the in-frame clones, and not every one. That table supplies the V and J calls and clone size; D and trimming were determined from the DNA. The table has around 170,000 clones, under 85% seen once; the top ten hold under 7.5%. The sequencing sample was made of peripheral blood. The TCR originated in a woman between 40 and 50 years old with acute or convalescent COVID-19.

In DNA form, the CDR3 reads TGCGCCAGCAGTCGAGCGGGAAGCACCGGGGAGCTGTTTTTT. Amino acid sequence: CASSRAGSTGELFF. V is TRBV5-1 and J is TRBJ2-2; 7 nucleotides line up with TRBD2. Germline V lookup: CDR1 SGHRS, CDR2 YFSETQ. This CDR3 comprises 14 residues. V lost 5 bases and J lost 4; bases outside the gene matches: 5.